The rows below give T cell receptor beta chains drawn from one sample of a study of control samples from healthy donors and cancer patients. TCRdb's copy holds only in-frame clones and misses some; the assay was immunoSEQ multiplex PCR. The sample records about 92,000 clones, 82% being singletons. Sequencing used blood. The receptors derive from a woman aged 55-70 years in good health. The CDR3 runs from the conserved cysteine through the conserved F or W. The order of the fields is J gene, D gene, V gene, clone size, CDR3 DNA, CDR3 protein. The D gene is left open where the match is weak. A clone size is listed for some rows: how often the clone was seen (once, few, many), or a class if it is expanded.

TRBJ2-1 TRBD2 TRBV10-3 . TGTGCCATCAGTGAGGGCTCTAGCGGGAGAAGGGAGCAGTTCTTC CAISEGSSGRREQFF
TRBJ2-5 TRBD1 TRBV5-1 . TGCGCCAGCAGCTCTCGACAGGGGGGAAGAGAGACCCAGTACTTC CASSSRQGGRETQYF
TRBJ2-1 TRBD2 TRBV6-1 . TGTGCCAGCAGTGAATGGCCTAGCGGGAGGTCCAAGCAGTTCTTC CASSEWPSGRSKQFF
TRBJ2-7 . TRBV2 . TGTGCCAGCAGGGCCTCGGCTTCCGAGCAGTACTTC CASRASASEQYF
TRBJ1-2 TRBD1 TRBV5-1 . TGCGCCAGCAGCAAGGAGGCAGGGGGACACTATGGCTACACCTTC CASSKEAGGHYGYTF
TRBJ1-4 TRBD1 TRBV7-6 . TGTGCCAGCAGCTCCCGATACAGGGGGCGCCAGAGGGAAAAACTGTTTTTT CASSSRYRGRQREKLFF
TRBJ1-2 TRBD1 TRBV7-2 . TGTGCCAGCAGCGCCCAGACAGGGGGCCCTAACTATGGCTACACCTTC CASSAQTGGPNYGYTF
TRBJ2-3 . TRBV4-1 . TGCGCCAGCAGCCAATCGAAAAGCACAGATACGCAGTATTTT CASSQSKSTDTQYF
TRBJ1-5 . TRBV19 few TGTGCCAGTAGTTCCCAGCTCAATCAGCCCCAGCATTTT CASSSQLNQPQHF
TRBJ1-2 . TRBV11-2 . TGTGCCAGCAGTTTAGAAAACTATGGCTACACCTTC CASSLENYGYTF
TRBJ1-5 . TRBV6-5 once TGTGCCAGCAGGGGCACTGGGGCAGGCAATCAGCCCCAGCATTTT CASRGTGAGNQPQHF
TRBJ1-2 . TRBV6-5 . TGTGCCAGCAGTTACACCTACGGTAATGGCTACACCTTC CASSYTYGNGYTF
TRBJ1-4 . TRBV6-6 . TGTGCCAGCAGGACCACGAAGCAGAATGAAAAACTGTTTTTT CASRTTKQNEKLFF
TRBJ1-4 . TRBV3-1/TRBV3-2 few TGTGCCAGCAGCCGACGGGCAACTAATGAAAAACTGTTTTTT CASSRRATNEKLFF
TRBJ2-7 . TRBV27 . TGTGCCAGCAGTTTATCGTTTGGGGGGAGCTCCTACGAGCAGTACTTC CASSLSFGGSSYEQYF
TRBJ2-3 . TRBV19 . TGTGCCACCCACCAGGGGGGAGTAAGAGATACGCAGTATTTT CATHQGGVRDTQYF
TRBJ2-7 . TRBV7-2 . TGTGCCAGCAGCTTAGCCCGGGCGAGCGAGCAGTACTTC CASSLARASEQYF
TRBJ2-7 . TRBV7-9 . TGTGCCAGCAGCTTTTTTCAGGATAGCGAGCAGTACTTC CASSFFQDSEQYF
TRBJ2-7 TRBD2 TRBV28 . TGTGCCAGCAGAAAGACTAGCGGGAGCTCCTACGAGCAGTACTTC CASRKTSGSSYEQYF
TRBJ1-5 . TRBV5-6 . TGTGCCAGCAGCTTGGAGGGAGGCGGTCAGCCCCAGCATTTT CASSLEGGGQPQHF
TRBJ1-2 TRBD1 TRBV6-5 . TGTGCCAGCAAAATGACAGGGGGCAACTATGGCTACACCTTC CASKMTGGNYGYTF
TRBJ1-2 . TRBV4-1 . TGCGCCAGCAGCCAAGGTGCAGGGGCGCCCGCCTATGGCTACACCTTC CASSQGAGAPAYGYTF
TRBJ1-1 . TRBV12-3/TRBV12-4 few TGTGCCAGCAGCTCAGGGATTTCTGAAGCTTTCTTT CASSSGISEAFF
TRBJ2-1 . TRBV24-1 . TGTGCCACCAGTGACAACAACAATGAGCAGTTCTTC CATSDNNNEQFF
TRBJ2-5 . TRBV18 . TGTGCCAGCTCAGGTGGGGGTCGGGAGACCCAGTACTTC CASSGGGRETQYF
TRBJ2-6 . TRBV6-4 . TGTGCCAGCAGTGACTCGGGCCTTAGCTTCTCTGGGGCCAACGTCCTGACTTTC CASSDSGLSFSGANVLTF
TRBJ2-1 TRBD2 TRBV10-3 . TGTGCCATCAGTGAACGCGGGAGCGGGTCCTACAATGAGCAGTTCTTC CAISERGSGSYNEQFF
TRBJ1-6 . TRBV11-2 . TGTGCCAGCAGCCGTAATTCACCCCTCCACTTT CASSRNSPLHF
TRBJ2-7 . TRBV11-2 . TGTGCCAGCAGCTACTGGTCCTACGAGCAGTACTTC CASSYWSYEQYF
TRBJ2-2 . TRBV18 . TGTGCCAGCTCACCACCGGTGGGCACGGGGACCGGGGAGCTGTTTTTT CASSPPVGTGTGELFF
TRBJ1-2 . TRBV19 . TGTGCCAGTAGTGACAATGCGGGAAACCCCGATCGCTATGGCTACACCTTC CASSDNAGNPDRYGYTF
TRBJ1-5 TRBD1 TRBV19 . TGTGCCAGTAGTTCCGGACAGGGAGGACAGCCCCAGCATTTT CASSSGQGGQPQHF